This T cell receptor (beta chain) was observed in a study of cytomegalovirus exposure and HLA in healthy donors. PCR amplification relied on 60 Vbeta primers (plus 13 Jbeta primers). The protocol was immunoSEQ multiplex PCR, while the TCRdb copy is restricted to in-frame clones and leaves out a portion. The profile shows roughly 120,000 clones, about four fifths of them singletons. Trimming at V came to 6 bases and at J to 4 bases, leaving 6 bases not matched to a gene. CDR1 and CDR2 (germline): LGHNT, FRNRAP. This CDR3 contains 14 residues. This sequence originates from a young woman in good health and CMV-seronegative. V and J are TRBV12-5 and TRBJ2-3; 8 nucleotides line up with TRBD2. The specimen sequenced was PBMCs. This chain's CDR3 is CASGPGGPADTQYF. CDR3 DNA: TGTGCTAGTGGGCCGGGGGGGCCCGCAGATACGCAGTATTTT.